This T cell receptor beta chain was documented in a study of blood T cell repertoires in COVID-19. Study details: Samples representing acute and convalescent COVID-19 were sourced from the United States, Italy and Spain.

Germline V lookup: CDR1 SNHLY, CDR2 FYNNEI. The CDR3 runs to 12 residues. Some clones are missing from TCRdb's copy, which holds only in-frame ones; the method was immunoSEQ multiplex PCR. Of about 51,000 clones in the sample, around 84% are singletons; the top ten hold about 4%. Sequenced: peripheral blood. This receptor was obtained from a man older than 75 with active COVID-19. The V call is TRBV2, the J call TRBJ2-3, with 8 nucleotides matching TRBD2. The CDR3 sequence: CARGAGADTQYF. The CDR3 nucleotides are TGTGCACGGGGAGCGGGGGCGGATACGCAGTATTTT. Full variable domain (outside the CDR3, taken from reference TRBV2 and TRBJ2-3): EPEVTQTPSHQVTQMGQEVILRCVPISNHLYFYWYRQILGQKVEFLVSFYNNEISEKSEIFDDQFSVERPDGSNFTLKIRSTKLEDSAMYFCARGAGADTQYFGPGTRLTVL.